This T cell receptor (beta chain) comes out of a study of blood T cell repertoires in COVID-19. The data were produced by immunoSEQ multiplex PCR, yet TCRdb's version contains in-frame clones alone and is incomplete. The sample gives about 99,000 clones, about 91% of which show up once; about 3% is in the top ten. This clone was seen more than once but under ten times. V shed 2 bases and J 4 bases; nucleotides not matched to a gene: 7. The germline V gene has CDR1 LNHDA and CDR2 SQIVND (reference sequence). The CDR3 loop spans 18 amino acids. Sequencing was done on a sample of peripheral blood. The V gene is TRBV19, the J gene TRBJ2-5; 16 positions agree with TRBD2. The clonotype originates from a human donor in a cohort sampled during active COVID-19. In DNA, the CDR3 is TGTGCCAGTAGTATAAGGGGACTAGCGGGGGGGCTCCCAGAGACCCAGTACTTC. It encodes CASSIRGLAGGLPETQYF.